This TCR beta chain comes out of a study of T cell changes during pregnancy in multiple sclerosis (dated by TCRdb to about 2019). Broadly, across the study: The study examined how the T cell repertoire changed over the course of pregnancy in women with multiple sclerosis.

On this clone itself: Its antigen has not been determined. No much larger clone is present one base from it, and per-base qualities are unavailable.

Unmatched junction bases come to 2, with V trimmed by 4 bases and J by 9 bases. The germline V gene yields SGHDN for CDR1 and FVKESK for CDR2. The CDR3 contains 12 residues, cysteine and phenylalanine counted. Only the CDR3 DNA stays, 36 bases, in frame from base 1. The library was generated by the immunoSEQ multiplex PCR assay. Here the immuneACCESS table is served through TCRdb, limited to in-frame sequences with V and J called. Missing clones are a known gap in these copies; in checked studies unresolved V genes cover under half, and the rest lacks a known reason. The sample contains around 40,000 clones, 80% to 95% of them found a single time. More than 5% of the sample rests with the top ten.

Sequencing used CD8+ T cells from peripheral blood mononuclear cells, obtained in the third trimester of pregnancy. The receptor was derived from a female donor with multiple sclerosis, enrolled in a pregnancy study. The rearrangement combines TRBV14 with TRBJ2-1; 8 middle bases align to TRBD1. The CDR3 is CASSLTGAEQFF. The nucleotide sequence reads as follows: TGTGCCAGCAGCCTGACAGGGGCTGAGCAGTTCTTC.